This note documents a single TCR beta chain sequence. Its antigen is not known. V was pared by 7 bases and J by 4 bases, with 1 base of the junction left unmatched. The CDR3 is made up of 11 amino acids. The germline V gene has CDR1 MDHEN and CDR2 SYDVKM. Preparation of the TCRbeta library used unique molecular identifiers. TCRdb redid the calling of the PCR reads with MiXCR, one entry per CDR3 protein. The sample contains more than 400,000 distinct CDR3 sequences, approximately 10% of which appear only once. This record comes from a study of T-cell reconstitution after alpha-beta-depleted transplantation in children. Notes on the study in general: When one year had passed after transplant, most T-cell counts and diversity came from newly produced T cells. Several hundred expanded graft clones reportedly gave rise to the alpha-beta T cells present about two months after transplant. Recipient T cells and thymic progenitors that survived were the source of the high TCRbeta diversity seen at day 60 in some patients.

This sequence originates from a female patient between 2 and 10 years old who had a stem cell transplant for aplastic anemia, so the T cells may come from the graft donor. Sequenced here: PBMCs, mostly from graft donor cells, sampled 180 days after TCRalphabeta/CD19-depleted stem cell transplant. V and J are TRBV28 and TRBJ2-7; 7 nucleotides align to TRBD1. The CDR3 region has the DNA TGTGCCAGCACGACAGGGTACGAGCAGTACTTC. The encoded protein is CASTTGYEQYF.